These 5 T cell receptor beta chains were all obtained from the same sample, sequenced in a study of T cells in women clearing cervical HPV infection (dated by TCRdb to 2016 to 2019). The library was generated by the immunoSEQ multiplex PCR assay. TCRdb mirrors the immuneACCESS table, restricted to in-frame sequences. Some clones are absent from its copies; in checked studies, under half trace to an unresolved V gene, and the reason for the others is unknown. The sample table includes some 25,000 clones. The ten largest clones represent 3.7% of the sample. Sequenced sample: blood buffy coat. All receptors derive from a woman between 18 and 75 years old with a cervical HPV16 infection that either progressed to CIN3+ or cleared (not recorded which).

The CDR3 bases that were read are TGCAGTGCCCAGACACTCGGCGACCCGTATAGCACAGATACG. Protein sequence: CSAQTLGDPYSTDT. In full, the CDR3 is CSAQTLGDPYSTDTQYF. The genes are TRBV20-1 and TRBJ2-3; D is unresolved. The read terminates 3 residues before the CDR3 end, so the remaining end is supplied by the germline J gene. V was clipped by 6 bases and J by 0 bases, with 22 bases between them. CDR3 length: 17 amino acids. Germline V gene lookup returns CDR1 DFQATT and CDR2 SNEGSKA (reference sequence).

On this clone: The read ends 3 residues before the CDR3 terminus; that terminus is restored from the germline J gene. The rearrangement uses TRBV5-1 and TRBJ2-5; 9 nucleotides match TRBD1. The germline V gene has CDR1 SGHRS and CDR2 YFSETQ. This CDR3 contains 15 residues. J was trimmed by 4 bases and V by 4 bases; bases with no gene match: 8. The DNA read from the CDR3 is TGCGCCAGCAGCGCCGGGACAGGGATGGCAGAGACC. Its translation: CASSAGTGMAET. The whole CDR3 sequence is CASSAGTGMAETQYF.

In the case of this clone: The read ends 3 residues shy of where the CDR3 ends; the end is completed using the germline J gene. Other DNA sequences in this sample translate to the same CDR3. V and J are TRBV19 and TRBJ2-1; D call uncertain. From germline, CDR1 is LNHDA and CDR2 SQIVND (reference sequence). Trimming left V 2 bases short and J 4 bases short, with 3 bases between. The CDR3 totals 12 residues. The sequenced part of the CDR3 DNA is TGTGCCAGTAGTATACCGTACAATGAG. The encoded protein is CASSIPYNE. The full-length CDR3 reads as CASSIPYNEQFF.

As for this clone: The read ends 3 residues shy of where the CDR3 ends; the end is completed using the germline J gene. The J gene is TRBJ2-7, the V gene TRBV4-1; possible D gene TRBD2, 5 bases. The CDR3 runs to 14 residues. Trimming stripped 4 bases from V and 4 bases from J, with 14 bases between. Per germline, CDR1 MGHRA and CDR2 YSYEKL. The sequenced CDR3 bases are TGCGCCAGCAGCCCCTCGGGGATTGGGTACGAG. This encodes CASSPSGIGYE. The CDR3 reads in full as CASSPSGIGYEQYF.

Turning to this clone: A read error may account for a junction end that differs from germline. Coverage ceases 3 residues before the CDR3 finishes, and the germline J gene fills in the end. The V call is TRBV7-7, the J call TRBJ2-1, with 9 bases aligning to TRBD2. Germline lookup yields CDR1 SSHAT and CDR2 FNYEAQ (reference sequence). The CDR3 covers 14 residues. The covered CDR3 bases are TGTGCTAGCAGCTTCGGCGGGGGGGCGGGTGAG. It specifies CASSFGGGAGE. The whole CDR3 reads CASSFGGGAGEQFF.